Listed below are T cell receptor beta chains from one sample, sequenced in a study of blood T cells in healthy people across ages. One entry per CDR3 protein, called by TCRdb with MiXCR from the 5' RACE reads. The sample includes approximately 900,000 distinct CDR3 sequences, almost 30% of them seen just once. These same records also appear under a second study, on T cells of mothers and their children.

Sequencing was performed on blood. The receptor set was obtained from a woman in her thirties or forties in good health. CDR3s include the opening cysteine and the closing phenylalanine or tryptophan. Each record gives: J gene, V gene, D gene, clone size, CDR3 protein, CDR3 DNA. The D gene is left open where the match is weak. Clone size is given for some rows only: seen once, a few or many times, or a class if the clone is expanded.

TRBJ2-7 TRBV9 NA many CASSSGPRPNEQYF TGTGCCAGCAGCTCGGGACCTCGACCCAACGAGCAGTACTTC
TRBJ2-1 TRBV18 TRBD2 few CASSPSGTYNEQFF TGTGCCAGCTCACCCAGCGGGACCTACAATGAGCAGTTCTTC
TRBJ2-7 TRBV25-1 NA NA CASSEFQGSYEQYF TGTGCCAGCAGTGAATTTCAGGGCTCCTACGAGCAGTACTTC
TRBJ2-1 TRBV6-1 TRBD1 many CASIRDRGSREQFF TGTGCCAGCATCCGGGACAGGGGGTCGAGGGAGCAGTTCTTC
TRBJ2-1 TRBV7-9 NA NA CASSPDGQYGEQFF TGTGCCAGCAGCCCAGACGGACAGTACGGTGAGCAGTTCTTC
TRBJ1-3 TRBV7-9 NA many CASSLERRSSGNTIYF TGTGCCAGCAGCTTAGAGCGGCGGAGCTCTGGAAACACCATATATTTT
TRBJ2-6 TRBV27 NA few CASSRQGYPTGANVLTF TGTGCCAGCAGCAGGCAAGGGTACCCCACTGGGGCCAACGTCCTGACTTTC
TRBJ2-1 TRBV7-2 NA NA CANSLAPRDNEQFF TGTGCCAACAGCTTAGCCCCCCGGGACAATGAGCAGTTCTTC
TRBJ2-3 TRBV28 NA NA CASGSSGTSTDTQYF TGTGCCAGCGGCTCTTCCGGGACTAGCACAGATACGCAGTATTTT
TRBJ2-6 TRBV6-4 NA NA CASKGRAVSGANVLTF TGTGCCAGCAAGGGCAGGGCCGTTTCTGGGGCCAACGTCCTGACTTTC
TRBJ2-6 TRBV7-9 NA NA CASSLSKGANVLTF TGTGCCAGCAGCCTTTCAAAGGGGGCCAACGTCCTGACTTTC
TRBJ1-1 TRBV7-9 NA NA CASRPVGVGEAFF TGTGCCAGCAGACCCGTTGGGGTCGGTGAAGCTTTCTTT
TRBJ2-3 TRBV4-3 TRBD2 many CASSQDWAAGVDTQYF TGCGCCAGCAGCCAAGATTGGGCGGCGGGGGTGGATACGCAGTATTTT
TRBJ1-1 TRBV28 TRBD1 few CASSSSGTGGTEAFF TGTGCCAGCAGTTCCTCCGGGACAGGGGGCACTGAAGCTTTCTTT
TRBJ2-1 TRBV4-2 TRBD1 many CASSQTGTGNYNEQFF TGTGCCAGCAGCCAAACCGGGACAGGGAATTACAATGAGCAGTTCTTC
TRBJ1-1 TRBV29-1 TRBD1 once CSVGRGLSEAFF TGCAGTGTCGGCAGGGGGCTATCTGAAGCTTTCTTT
TRBJ2-2 TRBV2 NA NA CASSVGPEGGLFF TGTGCCAGCAGTGTCGGGCCGGAGGGTGGGCTGTTTTTT
TRBJ2-7 TRBV7-2 NA few CASSLKGGPRERPYEQYF TGTGCCAGCAGCTTAAAGGGTGGTCCCCGGGAGCGACCCTACGAGCAGTACTTC
TRBJ2-3 TRBV7-2 NA NA CASSSGQPDTQYF TGTGCCAGCAGCTCCGGACAACCAGATACGCAGTATTTT
TRBJ2-7 TRBV3-1 NA few CASSQLVGEQYF TGTGCCAGCAGCCAATTAGTTGGGGAGCAGTACTTC
TRBJ2-1 TRBV7-9 NA many CASSLLDVSGEQFF TGTGCCAGCAGCTTACTCGATGTAAGCGGTGAGCAGTTCTTC
TRBJ2-7 TRBV29-1 NA many CSVTGTLSYEQYF TGCAGCGTAACCGGGACACTCTCCTACGAGCAGTACTTC